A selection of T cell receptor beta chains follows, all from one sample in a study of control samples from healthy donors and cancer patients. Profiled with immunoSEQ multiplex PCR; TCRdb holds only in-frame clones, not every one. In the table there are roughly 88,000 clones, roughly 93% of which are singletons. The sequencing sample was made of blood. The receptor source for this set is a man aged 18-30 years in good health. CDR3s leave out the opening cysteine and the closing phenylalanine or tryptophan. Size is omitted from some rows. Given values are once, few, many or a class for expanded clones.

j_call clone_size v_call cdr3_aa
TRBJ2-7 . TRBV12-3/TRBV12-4 ASSSRISEQY
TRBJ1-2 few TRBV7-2 ASSHGQAYGYT
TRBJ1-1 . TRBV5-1 ASSLELGTEAF
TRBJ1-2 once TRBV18 ASSPNGRTEYGYT
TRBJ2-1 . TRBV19 TSSVEGAWQQEQF
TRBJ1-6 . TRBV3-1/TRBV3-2 ASSLQGAGNSPLH
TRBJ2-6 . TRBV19 ASSTGQGYVSANVLT
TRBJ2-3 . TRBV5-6 ASSLAGGGTTDTQY
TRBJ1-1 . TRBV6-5 ASSYGGFPNTEAF
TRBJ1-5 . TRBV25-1 ASKGDRVSGYSNQPQH
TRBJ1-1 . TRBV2 ASRGVAML
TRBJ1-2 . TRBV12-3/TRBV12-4 ASSSPRGHGYT
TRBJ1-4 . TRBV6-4 ASSESEEDEKLF
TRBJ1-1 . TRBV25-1 ASRSGRNTEAF
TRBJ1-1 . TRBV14 ASSQGWVEAF
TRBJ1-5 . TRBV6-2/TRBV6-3 ASSSSPDSNQPQH
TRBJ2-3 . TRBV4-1 ASSQEGVGGTDTQY
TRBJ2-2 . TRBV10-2 ASSGQGGTGELF
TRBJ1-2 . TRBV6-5 ASSPAGAPNYGYT
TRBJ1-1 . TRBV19 ASSISAGRAEAF
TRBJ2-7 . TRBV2 ASSGAGDYEQY
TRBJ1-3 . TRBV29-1 SVDTGNTIY
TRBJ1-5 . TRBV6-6 ASGRGNQPQH
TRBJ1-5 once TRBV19 ASKDLGVSNQPQH
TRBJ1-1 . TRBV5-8 ASSLGVAEAF
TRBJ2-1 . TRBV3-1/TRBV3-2 ASSQELGLAGAGSYNEQF
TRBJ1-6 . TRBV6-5 ASSRQEWGSPLH
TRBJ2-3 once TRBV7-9 ASSLAVSASPSTDTQY
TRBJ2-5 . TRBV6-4 ASSDVIGHQETQY
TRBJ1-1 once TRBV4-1 ASSHFMAGSTEAF
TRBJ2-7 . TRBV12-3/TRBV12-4 ASSPGVWDEQY
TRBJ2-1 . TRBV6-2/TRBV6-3 ASSYLQRSQDEQF
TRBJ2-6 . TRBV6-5 ASSYSTASGANVLT
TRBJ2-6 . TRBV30 AWSVAGASGANVLT
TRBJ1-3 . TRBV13 ASSSGGRSGNTIY
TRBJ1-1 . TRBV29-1 SVGSGNTEAF
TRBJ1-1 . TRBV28 ASSLSNTEAF
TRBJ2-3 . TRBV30 AWSTLRTDTQY
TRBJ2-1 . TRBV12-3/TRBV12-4 ASSPGTSGGGF
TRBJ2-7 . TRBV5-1 ASGTGFNEQY
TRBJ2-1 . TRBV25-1 ASSELETDHNEQF
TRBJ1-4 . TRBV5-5 ASKVGQGAWSEKLF
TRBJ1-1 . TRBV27 ASSLSYGRGLNTEAF
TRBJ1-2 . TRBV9 ASSVGRESYGYT
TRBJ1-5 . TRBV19 ASMEGQGINQPQH
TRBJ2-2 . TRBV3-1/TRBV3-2 ASSIRTGFGELF
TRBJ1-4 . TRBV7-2 ASSPGQGDEKLF
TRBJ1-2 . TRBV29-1 SVSKGQLYGYT
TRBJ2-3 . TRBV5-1 ASSLRTSGTDTQY
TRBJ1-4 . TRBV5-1 ASSLRGALATNEKLF